These 26 T cell receptor beta chains were all obtained from the same sample, sequenced in a study of OX40 agonist ivuxolimab in advanced cancers. Produced via immunoSEQ multiplex PCR; TCRdb's table is partial and in-frame only. The sample consists of about 52,000 clones, approximately 88% of them appearing once. The sequences come from CD4+ or CD8+ T cells sorted from blood, collected in a trial of the OX40 agonist ivuxolimab. The receptor source for this set is an adult with an advanced solid tumor such as melanoma, head and neck, liver or kidney cancer.

The chain couples TRBV28 to TRBJ1-1, with 7 bases that match TRBD1. Germline CDR1 MDHEN, CDR2 SYDVKM. V lost 5 bases to trimming and J lost 0 bases; unmatched junction nucleotides: 3. The length of the CDR3 is 14 residues. The CDR3 region is CASSPGQMNTEAFF. The CDR3 DNA reads TGTGCCAGCAGTCCGGGACAGATGAACACTGAAGCTTTCTTT.

The rearrangement uses TRBV28 and TRBJ2-1, with D uncertain. Germline loops: CDR1 MDHEN, CDR2 SYDVKM. This CDR3 comprises 13 residues. V lost 9 bases and J 3 bases, leaving 12 bases between the germline ends. The chain's CDR3 is CASWSPLYNEQFF. The DNA of the CDR3 is TGTGCCAGTTGGTCCCCCCTCTACAATGAGCAGTTCTTC.

Here the CDR3 reads CASSLGQGARTGELFF. CDR3 DNA sequence: TGTGCCAGCAGCTTAGGACAGGGGGCCAGGACCGGGGAGCTGTTTTTT. The rearrangement joins TRBV4-2 to TRBJ2-2, with 11 bases that match TRBD1. Per germline, CDR1 LGHNA and CDR2 YNFKEQ. The CDR3 spans 16 residues. V was pared by 5 bases and J by 5 bases, with 7 bases of the junction left unmatched.

J is TRBJ2-5 and V is TRBV6-6; 8 nucleotides align to TRBD1. CDR1 is MNHNY and CDR2 is SVGAGI in the germline V gene (reference sequence). There are 16 residues in the CDR3. V shed 6 bases and J 5 bases; nucleotides not matched to a gene: 14. CDR3 DNA sequence: TGTGCCAGCAGCGCCCAAGGACAGGGAAATGAGGAGACCCAGTACTTC. This sequence encodes CASSAQGQGNEETQYF.

V gene TRBV2 combines with J gene TRBJ1-5; TRBD1 might be the D (5 bases). Germline assignment: CDR1 SNHLY and CDR2 FYNNEI. CDR3 size: 15 residues. Trimming cost V 1 base and J 2 bases, with 9 bases left between them. In DNA, the CDR3 is TGTGCCAGCAGTGAAGATCAGGGAGGCAATCAGCCCCAGCATTTT. Its protein product is CASSEDQGGNQPQHF.

J is TRBJ2-2 and V is TRBV2, with a weak D call TRBD1 (6 bases). Germline CDR1 is SNHLY and CDR2 is FYNNEI. The CDR3 consists of 14 residues. Trimming removed 6 bases at V and 1 base at J, with 9 bases between. The CDR3 spells CASSTDRNTGELFF. CDR3 in DNA: TGTGCCAGCAGCACGGACAGGAACACCGGGGAGCTGTTTTTT.

The rearrangement uses TRBV30 and TRBJ1-4; 7 positions agree with TRBD1. This CDR3 has 15 amino acids. The V gene's germline CDR1 is GTSNPN and CDR2 SVGIG (reference sequence). V lost 1 base and J lost 5; bases outside the gene matches: 7. The CDR3 sequence: CAWSAPGTANEKLFF. The CDR3 bases are TGTGCCTGGAGTGCGCCCGGGACAGCGAATGAAAAACTGTTTTTT.

V and J are TRBV6-5 and TRBJ2-5, with 7 bases lining up with TRBD1. The ends lost 6 bases at V and 5 bases at J; junction bases unmatched: 9. The CDR3 loop spans 14 amino acids. Looked up from germline, CDR1 is MNHEY and CDR2 is SVGAGI. The CDR3 DNA reads as TGTGCCAGCAGCCTGAAGGACAGGACCGAGACCCAGTACTTC. Translation gives CASSLKDRTETQYF.

The chain links TRBV6-6 to TRBJ2-7, with 9 bases identical to TRBD2. J was trimmed by 6 bases and V by 0 bases; bases with no gene match: 6. The CDR3 extends over 15 amino acids. Germline CDR1 MNHNY, CDR2 SVGAGI (reference sequence). Written as DNA, the CDR3 is TGTGCCAGCAGTTACTCGAGTAGCGGGAGACGCGAGCAGTACTTC. It is translated as CASSYSSSGRREQYF.

The V gene is TRBV10-3, the J gene TRBJ2-3; the match to TRBD2 covers 11 bases. V gave up 2 bases and J gave up 1 base; unmatched junction bases: 8. This CDR3 spans 18 amino acids. In germline, CDR1 is ENHRY, CDR2 SYGVKD. The CDR3 region is CAISEETSGGSGTDTQYF. The CDR3 DNA is TGTGCCATCAGTGAGGAAACTAGCGGGGGCTCCGGCACAGATACGCAGTATTTT.

The chain links TRBV7-9 to TRBJ1-2; 9 nucleotides line up with TRBD1. Per germline, CDR1 SEHNR and CDR2 FQNEAQ (reference sequence). V shed 2 bases and J 3 bases; nucleotides not matched to a gene: 4. The CDR3 length is 15 residues. The CDR3 loop reads CASSLTTGGYYGYTF. CDR3 nucleotides: TGTGCCAGCAGCTTAACCACAGGGGGCTACTATGGCTACACCTTC.

On this clone: A junction end diverges from the germline sequence, so it may reflect a read error. The chain combines TRBV28 with TRBJ1-1; D not certain. Germline values: CDR1 MDHEN, CDR2 SYDVKM. The CDR3 loop spans 14 amino acids. CDR3 sequence: CACSLGRSNTEAFF. CDR3 DNA: TGTGCCTGCAGTTTGGGCAGGTCGAACACTGAAGCTTTCTTT.

This chain links TRBV15 with TRBJ1-4; possible D gene TRBD1, 5 bases. The CDR3 has 17 amino acids. With 0 bases removed from V and 4 bases from J, the gap between germline ends came to 15 bases. CDR1 is LNHNV, CDR2 YYDKDF, per germline (reference sequence). DNA for the CDR3: TGTGCCACCAGCAGAGATCGGGCAGGGACGATTAATGAAAAACTGTTTTTT. Translated, it gives CATSRDRAGTINEKLFF.

The chain recombines TRBV27 with TRBJ1-2; 11 bases match TRBD1. In germline, CDR1 is MNHEY, CDR2 SMNVEV (reference sequence). The CDR3 runs to 17 residues. The ends lost 6 bases at V and 5 bases at J; junction bases unmatched: 14. CDR3 nucleotide sequence: TGTGCCAGCAGCGTGGATAACGGACAGGGGGCGCGTTATGGCTACACCTTC. It yields the protein CASSVDNGQGARYGYTF.

CDR3 sequence: CASSAIPGQANTEAFF. CDR3 in DNA: TGTGCCAGCAGCGCTATACCGGGACAGGCGAACACTGAAGCTTTCTTT. This chain links TRBV5-5 with TRBJ1-1; 8 bases map to TRBD1. The CDR3 runs 16 residues. The trim removed 4 bases at V and 1 base at J, leaving 9 bases unmatched. Germline-derived CDR1 and CDR2 are SGHKS and YYEKEE (reference sequence). Full variable domain (missing parts from reference TRBV5-5 and TRBJ1-1): DAGVTQSPTHLIKTRGQQVTLRCSPISGHKSVSWYQQVLGQGPQFIFQYYEKEERGRGNFPDRFSARQFPNYSSELNVNALLLGDSALYLCASSAIPGQANTEAFFGQGTRLTVV.

The gene calls are TRBV28 and TRBJ2-3; D might be TRBD1 (5 bases). V lost 7 bases, J lost 1 base, and 9 bases lay in between. This CDR3 comprises 13 residues. Germline V CDR1 and CDR2: MDHEN, SYDVKM. The CDR3: CASKAGRTDTQYF. The DNA for the CDR3 is TGTGCCAGCAAGGCAGGGCGCACAGATACGCAGTATTTT.

This clone counts as hyperexpanded. The chain combines TRBV10-2 with TRBJ2-1; no firm D call. CDR3 length equals 15 residues. The V end was cut by 2 bases, the J end by 5 bases, with 13 bases between. The germline V gene has CDR1 WSHSY and CDR2 SAAADI. CDR3 sequence: CASSEDLGSNNEQFF. The CDR3 DNA is TGCGCCAGCAGTGAGGATTTGGGGTCGAACAATGAGCAGTTCTTC.

The V gene is TRBV6-1, the J gene TRBJ2-4, with no clear D. The CDR3 loop spans 17 amino acids. Germline V gene data show CDR1 as MNHNS and CDR2 as SASEGT. V lost 1 base and J lost 0, with 13 bases in between. The CDR3 DNA reads as TGTGCCAGCAGTGAAGAGAGTGCCAGCTTAGCCAAAAACATTCAGTACTTC. This translates into CASSEESASLAKNIQYF.

V gene TRBV7-2 combines with J gene TRBJ2-1; the D gene is possibly TRBD1 (6 bases). The CDR3 runs 15 residues. Germline assignment: CDR1 SGHTA and CDR2 FQGNSA. The V end was cut by 1 base, the J end by 5 bases, with 12 bases between. The CDR3 protein is CASSLVSGQNNEQFF. CDR3 coding DNA: TGTGCCAGCAGCTTAGTCTCGGGACAAAACAATGAGCAGTTCTTC. The variable domain in full, completed from reference TRBV7-2 and TRBJ2-1, reads GAGVSQSPSNKVTEKGKDVELRCDPISGHTALYWYRQSLGQGLEFLIYFQGNSAPDKSGLPSDRFSAERTGGSVSTLTIQRTQQEDSAVYLCASSLVSGQNNEQFFGPGTRLTVL.

The chain joins TRBV2 to TRBJ2-3; 7 bases are a match to TRBD1. Looked up from germline, CDR1 is SNHLY and CDR2 is FYNNEI. This CDR3 is built from 14 residues. Germline trimming cut 6 bases from V and 3 bases from J; bases unmatched to any gene: 6. The CDR3 here is CASSQGQFTDTQYF. The DNA of the CDR3 is TGTGCCAGCAGCCAGGGACAGTTTACAGATACGCAGTATTTT.

About this clone: A single base separates this from a much larger clone, so it may be a read error. Other DNA sequences within the sample encode an identical CDR3. This chain uses TRBV12-5 with TRBJ1-5, with TRBD1 matching 9 bases. V lost 6 bases, J lost 4 bases, and 1 base stayed unmatched. This CDR3 is built from 13 residues. Looked up from germline, CDR1 is LGHNT and CDR2 is FRNRAP. The CDR3 DNA reads TGTGCTAGTGGGACAGGGGGAAATCAGCCCCAGCATTTT. Residues: CASGTGGNQPQHF.

The chain links TRBV5-4 to TRBJ1-2; 8 nucleotides agree with TRBD1. Unmatched junction bases numbered 4, after V lost 3 bases and J lost 0 bases. This CDR3 is built from 15 residues. Germline V CDR1 and CDR2: SGHNT, YYREEE (reference sequence). The CDR3 loop reads CASSSGGQANYGYTF. CDR3 bases: TGTGCCAGCAGCTCGGGGGGACAGGCTAACTATGGCTACACCTTC.

This chain uses TRBV7-9 with TRBJ1-4; 8 nucleotides align to TRBD1. Germline CDR1 reads SEHNR; CDR2 reads FQNEAQ (reference sequence). The ends lost 5 bases at V and 7 bases at J; junction bases unmatched: 9. The CDR3 runs 15 residues. CDR3 amino acids: CASSDSDRGGEKLFF. CDR3 in DNA: TGTGCCAGCAGCGACTCCGACAGGGGTGGTGAAAAACTGTTTTTT.

This chain joins TRBV30 and TRBJ2-3; no definite D call. This CDR3 contains 13 residues. The germline V gene encodes CDR1 GTSNPN and CDR2 SVGIG (reference sequence). Between the trimmed V and J ends, which lost 7 bases and 2 bases, there was a span of 13 bases. The CDR3 coding sequence is TGTGCCTCCGCTCGCGGAACCACAGATACGCAGTATTTT. It translates to CASARGTTDTQYF. Supplemented by reference TRBV30 and TRBJ2-3, the full variable domain reads SQTIHQWPATLVQPVGSPLSLECTVEGTSNPNLYWYRQAAGRGLQLLFYSVGIGQISSEVPQNLSASRPQDRQFILSSKKLLLSDSGFYLCASARGTTDTQYFGPGTRLTVL.

This clone was seen just once. The CDR3 loop reads CASSSDREGEKLFF. The CDR3 DNA follows: TGTGCCAGCAGTTCGGACAGGGAGGGAGAAAAACTGTTTTTT. The chain couples TRBV6-1 to TRBJ1-4, with 8 bases fitting TRBD1. Germline lookup yields CDR1 MNHNS and CDR2 SASEGT. The CDR3 has 14 residues. V shed 5 bases and J 8 bases; nucleotides not matched to a gene: 7.

The V and J genes are TRBV5-1 and TRBJ2-1, with TRBD2 matching 7 bases. The CDR3 is made up of 16 amino acids. Trimming took 4 bases from V and 2 from J; bases not matched to a gene: 9. Germline V gives CDR1 SGHRS, CDR2 YFSETQ. In DNA, the CDR3 is TGCGCCAGCAGCGCAACCGGGACTACAACCTACAATGAGCAGTTCTTC. Its translation is CASSATGTTTYNEQFF.